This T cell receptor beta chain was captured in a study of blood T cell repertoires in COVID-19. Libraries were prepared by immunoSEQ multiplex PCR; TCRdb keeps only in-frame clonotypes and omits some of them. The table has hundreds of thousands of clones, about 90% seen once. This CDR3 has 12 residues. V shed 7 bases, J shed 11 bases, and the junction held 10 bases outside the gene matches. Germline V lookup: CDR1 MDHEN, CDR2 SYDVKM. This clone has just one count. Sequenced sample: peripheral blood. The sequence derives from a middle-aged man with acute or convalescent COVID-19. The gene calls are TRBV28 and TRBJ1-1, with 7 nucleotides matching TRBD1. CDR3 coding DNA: TGTGCCAGCACTACAGGGGCCCCCAACGCTTTCTTT. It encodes CASTTGAPNAFF.